Given below is one T cell receptor (beta chain) in context. As yet, its antigen is unknown. The data derive from a study of T cell repertoires in cytomegalovirus infection. Study overall: Public TCR beta signature analysis indicated the presence of both CMV infection and matching HLA type. Study-wide points: Ex vivo, HLA-C-restricted CMV-specific TCR beta clonotypes prevailed over the rest of the response. CMV carriers having the relevant HLA were flagged by cumulative public TCR beta family frequency.

Each CDR3 protein is one row after TCRdb ran MiXCR on the reads. This table has some 400,000 distinct CDR3 sequences, around 18% appearing once. The material sequenced was PBMCs. The TCR was taken from a human donor in good health (CMV status not recorded). Some clones in this sample may be carry-over from other donors' samples.

Here the CDR3 reads CSAPDPSETQYF. Written as DNA, the CDR3 is TGCAGTGCCCCGGACCCCTCAGAGACCCAGTACTTC. V gene TRBV20-1 combines with J gene TRBJ2-5, with D unresolved. This CDR3 spans 12 amino acids. Trimming removed 6 bases at V and 4 bases at J, with 12 bases between. The germline CDR1 and CDR2 sequences are DFQATT and SNEGSKA (reference sequence).